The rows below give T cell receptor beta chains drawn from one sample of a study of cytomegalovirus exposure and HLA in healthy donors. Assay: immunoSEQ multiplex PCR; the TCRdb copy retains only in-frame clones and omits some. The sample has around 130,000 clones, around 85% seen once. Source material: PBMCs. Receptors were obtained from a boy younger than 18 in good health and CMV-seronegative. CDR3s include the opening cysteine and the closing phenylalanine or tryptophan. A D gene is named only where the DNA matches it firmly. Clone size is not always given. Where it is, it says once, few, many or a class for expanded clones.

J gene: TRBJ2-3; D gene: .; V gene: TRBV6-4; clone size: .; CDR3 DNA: TGTGCCAGCAGTGAAATTGGGCTCGGGAGTACAGATACGCAGTATTTT; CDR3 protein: CASSEIGLGSTDTQYF
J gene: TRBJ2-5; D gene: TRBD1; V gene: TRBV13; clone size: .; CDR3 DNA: TGTGCCAGCAGCTTATACCCAGGGGGCCAGTACTTC; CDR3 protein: CASSLYPGGQYF
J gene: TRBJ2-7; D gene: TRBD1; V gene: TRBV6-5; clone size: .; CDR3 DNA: TGTGCCAGCATTCCCCGGCAGGGGGACTACGAGCAGTACTTC; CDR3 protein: CASIPRQGDYEQYF
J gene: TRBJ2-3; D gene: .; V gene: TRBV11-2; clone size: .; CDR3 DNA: TGTGCCAGCAGCTCAGACAGGCCCACAGATACGCAGTATTTT; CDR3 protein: CASSSDRPTDTQYF
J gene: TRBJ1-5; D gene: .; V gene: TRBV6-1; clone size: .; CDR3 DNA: TGTGCCAGCAGTGAAAATAGAGTGCAGCCCCAGCATTTT; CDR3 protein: CASSENRVQPQHF
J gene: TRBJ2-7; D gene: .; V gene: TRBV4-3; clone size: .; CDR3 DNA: TGCGCCAGCAGCCAAGATCACAGGGATGCCTACGAGCAGTACTTC; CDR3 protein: CASSQDHRDAYEQYF
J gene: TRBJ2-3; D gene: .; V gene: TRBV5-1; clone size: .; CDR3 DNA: TGCGCCAGCAGATCTGGACAGTCCAGCACAGATACGCAGTATTTT; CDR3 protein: CASRSGQSSTDTQYF
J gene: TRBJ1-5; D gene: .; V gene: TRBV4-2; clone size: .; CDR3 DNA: TGTGCCAGCAGCCAAGATTTTACAGGGCAACAGCCCCAGCATTTT; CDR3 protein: CASSQDFTGQQPQHF
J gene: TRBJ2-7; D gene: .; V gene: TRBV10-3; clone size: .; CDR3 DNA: TGTGCCATCAGGGGGGACACCACCTACGAGCAGTACTTC; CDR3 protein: CAIRGDTTYEQYF
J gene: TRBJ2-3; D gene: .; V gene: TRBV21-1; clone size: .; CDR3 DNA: TGTGCCAGCAGCAAACCTAATGTGGGGGGGTTGAATACGCAGTATTTT; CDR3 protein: CASSKPNVGGLNTQYF
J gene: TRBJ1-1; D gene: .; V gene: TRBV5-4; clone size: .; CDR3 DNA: TGTGCCAGCAGCCCCCCGGGACAAGCTCCCTTCGACACTGAAGCTTTCTTT; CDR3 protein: CASSPPGQAPFDTEAFF
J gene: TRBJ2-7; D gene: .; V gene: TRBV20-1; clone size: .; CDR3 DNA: TGCAGTGCTAGACCGCTATACGAGCAGTACTTC; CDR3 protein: CSARPLYEQYF
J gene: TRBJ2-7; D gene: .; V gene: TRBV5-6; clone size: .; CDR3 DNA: TGTGCCAGCAGCTCAATAGCGAGCTCCTACGAGCAGTACTTC; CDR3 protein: CASSSIASSYEQYF
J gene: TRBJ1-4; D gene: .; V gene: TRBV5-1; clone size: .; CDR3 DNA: TGCGCCAGCAGTCTTAGGGGGGAAAAACTGTTTTTT; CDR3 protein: CASSLRGEKLFF
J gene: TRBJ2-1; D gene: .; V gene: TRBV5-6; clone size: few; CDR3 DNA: TGTGCCAGTGGTGAAAGTGACTCCCGAGAGTTCTTC; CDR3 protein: CASGESDSREFF
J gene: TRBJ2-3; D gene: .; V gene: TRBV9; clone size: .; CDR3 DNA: TGTGCCAGCAGCGTAGTGTCAACCGTCCAGGGCACAGATACGCAGTATTTT; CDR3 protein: CASSVVSTVQGTDTQYF
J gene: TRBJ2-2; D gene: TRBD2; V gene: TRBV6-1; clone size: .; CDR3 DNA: TGTGCCACCTCGACTAGCGGGACCGGGGAGCTGTTTTTT; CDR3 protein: CATSTSGTGELFF
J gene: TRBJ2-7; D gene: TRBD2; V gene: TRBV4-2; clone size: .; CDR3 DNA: TGTGCCAGCAGTACTAGCGGGAGGGTATACGAGCAGTACTTC; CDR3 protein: CASSTSGRVYEQYF
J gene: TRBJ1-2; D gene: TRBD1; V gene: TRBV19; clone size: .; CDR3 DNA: TGTGCCAGTAGTATAACCGGGACAGGGAGTAATAGTGGCGGCTACACCTTC; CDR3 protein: CASSITGTGSNSGGYTF
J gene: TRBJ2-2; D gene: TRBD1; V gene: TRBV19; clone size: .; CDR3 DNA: TGTGCCAGTAGTCCCCCGGACAGGGCGAACACCGGGGAGCTGTTTTTT; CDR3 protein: CASSPPDRANTGELFF
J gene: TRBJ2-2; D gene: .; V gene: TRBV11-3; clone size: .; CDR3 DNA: TGTGCCAGCAGCTTAGATTCGGTGAACACCGGGGAGCTGTTTTTT; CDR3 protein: CASSLDSVNTGELFF
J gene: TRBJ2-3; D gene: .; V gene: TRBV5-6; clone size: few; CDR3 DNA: TGTGCCAGCGAGGGGGCAGATACGCAGTATTTT; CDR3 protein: CASEGADTQYF
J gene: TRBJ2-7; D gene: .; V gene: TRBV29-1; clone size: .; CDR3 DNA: TGCAGCGTGAACCGGGACATGGGGTCCGCCTACGAGCAGTACTTC; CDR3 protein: CSVNRDMGSAYEQYF
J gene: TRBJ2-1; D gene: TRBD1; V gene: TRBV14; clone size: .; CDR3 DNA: TGTGCCAGCAACCGCGACAGGGGGCACAGCAATGAGCAGTTCTTC; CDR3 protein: CASNRDRGHSNEQFF
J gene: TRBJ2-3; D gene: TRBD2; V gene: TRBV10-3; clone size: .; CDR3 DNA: TGTGCCATCGGTAGACTAGCGGGAGCCCCAGATACGCAGTATTTT; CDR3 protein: CAIGRLAGAPDTQYF
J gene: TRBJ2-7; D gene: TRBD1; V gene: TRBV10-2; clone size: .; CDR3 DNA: TGCGCCAGCTGCCGACAGGGGGATTACGAGCAGTACTTC; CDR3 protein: CASCRQGDYEQYF
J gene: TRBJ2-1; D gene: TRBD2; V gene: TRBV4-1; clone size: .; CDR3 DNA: TGCGCCAGCAGCCAAACCCTAAAGCGGGGACCCTACAATGAGCAGTTCTTC; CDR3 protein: CASSQTLKRGPYNEQFF
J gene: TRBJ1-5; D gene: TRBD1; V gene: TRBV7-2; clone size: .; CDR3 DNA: TGTGCCAGCAGCTTAAGGACAGGGAGCAATCAGCCCCAGCATTTT; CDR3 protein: CASSLRTGSNQPQHF
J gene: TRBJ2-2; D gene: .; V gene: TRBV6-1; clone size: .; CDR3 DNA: TGTGCCAGCAGTGAACCGGGAACCGGGGAGCTGTTTTTT; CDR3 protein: CASSEPGTGELFF
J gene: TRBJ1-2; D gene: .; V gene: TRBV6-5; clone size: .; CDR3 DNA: TGTGCCAGCAGGGGCACAGGCTATGGCTACACCTTC; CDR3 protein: CASRGTGYGYTF
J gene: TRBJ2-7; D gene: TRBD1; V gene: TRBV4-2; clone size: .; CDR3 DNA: TGTGCCAGCAGCCAAGATCCGGACAGGGGGCGCGAGCAGTACTTC; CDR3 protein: CASSQDPDRGREQYF
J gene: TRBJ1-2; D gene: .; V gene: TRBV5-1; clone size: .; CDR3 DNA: TGCGCCAGCAGAACGGAGGCAGGAGGGGAGAACTATGGCTACACCTTC; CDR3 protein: CASRTEAGGENYGYTF
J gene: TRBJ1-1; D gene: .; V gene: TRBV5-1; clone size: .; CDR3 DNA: TGCGCCAGCAGCACCTACAGGGAGAACACTGAAGCTTTCTTT; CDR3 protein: CASSTYRENTEAFF
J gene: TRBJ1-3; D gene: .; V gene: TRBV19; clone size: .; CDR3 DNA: TGTGCCAGTAGTATCGGGCCAGGGTTCGAAGGAAACACCATATATTTT; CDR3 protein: CASSIGPGFEGNTIYF
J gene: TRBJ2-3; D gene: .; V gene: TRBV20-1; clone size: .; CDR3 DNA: TGCAGTGCCACAGTTACAGATACGCAGTATTTT; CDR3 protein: CSATVTDTQYF
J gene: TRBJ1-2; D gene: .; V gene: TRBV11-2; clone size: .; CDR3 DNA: TGTGCCAGCAGCTTCCGGACGGACTATTATGGCTACACCTTC; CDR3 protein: CASSFRTDYYGYTF